This T cell receptor (beta chain) was obtained from a study of cytomegalovirus exposure and HLA in healthy donors. Looking at the study overall: Falling in the Caucasian-associated ancestry cluster were less than 85% of some 400 genotyped donors.

General study points: Per a later analysis, HLA-associated TCR beta chains showed more clonal expansion than other, equally common TCR beta chains. Three chains tied to CMV proved CMV antigen-specific in vitro. The HLA-A and HLA-B alleles of most subjects were reportedly predicted accurately from TCR beta sequences.

PCR used 60 Vbeta primers and 13 Jbeta primers. Profiling relied on immunoSEQ multiplex PCR, and the TCRdb table lists in-frame clones only, not all of them. The repertoire includes about 160,000 clones, approximately 88% of them detected once, and under 0.4% sits in the top ten. Turning to this clone: What it binds is unknown.

J lost 3 bases, V lost 3 bases, and 9 bases had no gene match. There are 16 residues in the CDR3. CDR1 and CDR2 (germline): MNHEY, SMNVEV (reference sequence). The sequenced sample was PBMCs. J is TRBJ2-7 and V is TRBV27; 9 nucleotides agree with TRBD2. This clonotype originated in a boy younger than 10 in good health and CMV-seronegative. The CDR3 sequence is CASSLEGTSSVYEQYF. CDR3 DNA: TGTGCCAGCAGTTTGGAAGGGACTAGCTCCGTCTACGAGCAGTACTTC.